Below, 2 T cell receptor beta chains from the same sample are listed, as sequenced in a study of cytotoxic CD8 clonotypes in ibrutinib-treated CLL. Clones were sequenced by immunoSEQ multiplex PCR, and TCRdb holds only the in-frame ones, with some missing. The sample records 250,000 to 350,000 clones, approximately 76% being singletons. This specimen was PBMCs, taken at disease progression, from a patient treated with ibrutinib. These receptors were obtained from a human donor with chronic lymphocytic leukemia.

The J gene is TRBJ2-2, the V gene TRBV4-3, with D hard to call. The CDR3 is 15 amino acids. Germline-derived CDR1 and CDR2 are LGHNA and YSLEER. V lost 0 bases and J lost 3, with 8 bases in between. CDR3 region: CASSQDGLDTGELFF. In nucleotides, the CDR3 is TGCGCCAGCAGCCAAGATGGGCTTGACACCGGGGAGCTGTTTTTT.

The CDR3 nucleotides are TGCGCCAGCAGCTTCAGGACTAGTTTGAATGAGCAGTTCTTC. Amino acids: CASSFRTSLNEQFF. This chain links TRBV5-1 with TRBJ2-1; TRBD2 agrees at 7 bases. Germline V lookup: CDR1 SGHRS, CDR2 YFSETQ. Unmatched junction bases numbered 6, after V lost 2 bases and J lost 7 bases. CDR3 length: 14 residues.